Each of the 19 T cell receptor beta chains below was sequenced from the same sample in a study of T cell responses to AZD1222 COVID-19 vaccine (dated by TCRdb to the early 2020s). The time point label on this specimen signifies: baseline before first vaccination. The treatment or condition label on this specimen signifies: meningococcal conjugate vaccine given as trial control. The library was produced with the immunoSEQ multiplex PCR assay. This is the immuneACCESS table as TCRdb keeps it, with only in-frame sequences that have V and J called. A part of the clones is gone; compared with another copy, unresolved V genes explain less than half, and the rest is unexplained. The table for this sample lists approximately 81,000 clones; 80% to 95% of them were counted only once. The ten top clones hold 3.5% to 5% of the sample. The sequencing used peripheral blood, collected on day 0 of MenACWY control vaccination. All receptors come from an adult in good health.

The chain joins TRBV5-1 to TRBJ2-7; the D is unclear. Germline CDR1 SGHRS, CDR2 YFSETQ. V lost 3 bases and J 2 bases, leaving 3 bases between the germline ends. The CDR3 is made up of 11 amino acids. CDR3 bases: TGCGCCAGCAGCTCCGCCTACGAGCAGTACTTC. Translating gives CASSSAYEQYF.

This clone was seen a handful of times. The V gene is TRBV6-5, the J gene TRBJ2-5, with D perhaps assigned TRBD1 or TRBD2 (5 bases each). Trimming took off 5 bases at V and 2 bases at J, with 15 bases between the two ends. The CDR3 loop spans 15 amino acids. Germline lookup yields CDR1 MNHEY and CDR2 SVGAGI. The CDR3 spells CASSRTGTLQETQYF. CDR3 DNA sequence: TGTGCCAGCAGTCGGACCGGGACCCTACAAGAGACCCAGTACTTC.

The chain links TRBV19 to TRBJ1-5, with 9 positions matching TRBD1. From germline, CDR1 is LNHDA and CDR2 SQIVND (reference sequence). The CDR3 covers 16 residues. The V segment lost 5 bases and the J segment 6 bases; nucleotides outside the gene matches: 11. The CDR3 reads CASSLRGQGVFQPQHF. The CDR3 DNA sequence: TGTGCCAGTAGTCTCCGGGGACAGGGTGTTTTTCAGCCCCAGCATTTT.

CDR3 amino acids: CASSLGDRGETQYF. The CDR3 DNA reads TGCGCCAGCAGCTTGGGGGACAGGGGGGAGACCCAGTACTTC. This chain connects TRBV5-1 to TRBJ2-5; 11 bases map to TRBD1. The CDR3 has 14 residues. The germline V gene encodes CDR1 SGHRS and CDR2 YFSETQ. J was trimmed by 5 bases and V by 0 bases; bases with no gene match: 0.

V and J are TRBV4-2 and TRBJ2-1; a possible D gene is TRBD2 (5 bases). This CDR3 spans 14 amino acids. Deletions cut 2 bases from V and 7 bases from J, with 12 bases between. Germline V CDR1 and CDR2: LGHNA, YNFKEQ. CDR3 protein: CASSQTGILNEQFF. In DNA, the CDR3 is TGTGCCAGCAGCCAAACCGGGATCTTGAATGAGCAGTTCTTC.

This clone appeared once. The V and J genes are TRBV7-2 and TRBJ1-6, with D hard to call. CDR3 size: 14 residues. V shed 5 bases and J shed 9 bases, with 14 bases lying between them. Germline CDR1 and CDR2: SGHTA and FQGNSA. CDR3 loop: CASSTWGGGSPLHF. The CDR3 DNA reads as TGTGCCAGCAGCACCTGGGGAGGCGGTTCACCCCTCCACTTT. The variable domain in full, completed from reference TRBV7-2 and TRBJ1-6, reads GAGVSQSPSNKVTEKGKDVELRCDPISGHTALYWYRQSLGQGLEFLIYFQGNSAPDKSGLPSDRFSAERTGGSVSTLTIQRTQQEDSAVYLCASSTWGGGSPLHFGNGTRLTVT.

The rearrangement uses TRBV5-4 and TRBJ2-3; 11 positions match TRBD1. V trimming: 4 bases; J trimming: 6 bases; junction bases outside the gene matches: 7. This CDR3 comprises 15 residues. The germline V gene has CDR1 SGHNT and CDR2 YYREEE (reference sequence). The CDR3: CASSPGTGGFDTQYF. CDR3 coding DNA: TGTGCCAGCAGCCCTGGGACAGGGGGATTCGATACGCAGTATTTT.

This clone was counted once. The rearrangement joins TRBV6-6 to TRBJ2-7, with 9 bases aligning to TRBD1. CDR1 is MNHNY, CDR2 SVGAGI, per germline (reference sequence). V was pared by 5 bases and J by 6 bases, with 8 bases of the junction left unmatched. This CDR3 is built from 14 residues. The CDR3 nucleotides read TGTGCCAGCAGTCCCCAACAGGGGGCGCTCGAGCAGTACTTC. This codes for CASSPQQGALEQYF.

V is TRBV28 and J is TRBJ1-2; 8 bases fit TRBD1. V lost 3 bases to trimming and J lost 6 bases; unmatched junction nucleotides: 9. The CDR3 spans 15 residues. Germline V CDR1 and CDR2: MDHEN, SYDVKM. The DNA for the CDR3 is TGTGCCAGCAGTTTTCTCGTCGGACAGGGCAATGGCTACACCTTC. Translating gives CASSFLVGQGNGYTF.

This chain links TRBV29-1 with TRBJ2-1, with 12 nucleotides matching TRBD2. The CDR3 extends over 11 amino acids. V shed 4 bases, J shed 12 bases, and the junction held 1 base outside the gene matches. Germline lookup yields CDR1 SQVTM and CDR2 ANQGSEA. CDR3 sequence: CSVGLAGVQFF. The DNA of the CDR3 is TGCAGCGTTGGACTAGCGGGAGTGCAGTTCTTC.

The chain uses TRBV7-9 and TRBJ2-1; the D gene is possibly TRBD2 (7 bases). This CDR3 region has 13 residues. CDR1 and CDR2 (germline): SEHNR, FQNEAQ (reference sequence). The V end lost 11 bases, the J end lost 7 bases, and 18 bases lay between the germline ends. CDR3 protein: CAVEQGGYNEQFF. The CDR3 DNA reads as TGTGCCGTCGAACAGGGAGGGTATAATGAGCAGTTCTTC.

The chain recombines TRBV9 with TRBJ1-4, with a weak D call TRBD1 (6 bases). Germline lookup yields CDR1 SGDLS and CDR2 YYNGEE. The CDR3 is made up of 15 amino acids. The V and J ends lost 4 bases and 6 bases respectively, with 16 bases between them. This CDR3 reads CASSSPGVRDEKLFF. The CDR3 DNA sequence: TGTGCCAGCAGCAGCCCAGGGGTTCGGGATGAAAAACTGTTTTTT.

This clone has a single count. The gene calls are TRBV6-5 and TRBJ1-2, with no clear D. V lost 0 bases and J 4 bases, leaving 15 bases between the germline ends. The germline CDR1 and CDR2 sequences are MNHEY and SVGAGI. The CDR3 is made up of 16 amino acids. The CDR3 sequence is CASSYSKGGPGYGYTF. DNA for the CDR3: TGTGCCAGCAGTTACTCGAAGGGAGGTCCTGGCTATGGCTACACCTTC.

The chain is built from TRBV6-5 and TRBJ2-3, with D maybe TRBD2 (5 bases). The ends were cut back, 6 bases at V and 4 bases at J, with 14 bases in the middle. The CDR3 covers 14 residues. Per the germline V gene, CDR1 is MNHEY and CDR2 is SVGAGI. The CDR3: CASRTNSKADTQYF. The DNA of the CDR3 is TGTGCCAGCAGGACTAATAGTAAGGCAGATACGCAGTATTTT.

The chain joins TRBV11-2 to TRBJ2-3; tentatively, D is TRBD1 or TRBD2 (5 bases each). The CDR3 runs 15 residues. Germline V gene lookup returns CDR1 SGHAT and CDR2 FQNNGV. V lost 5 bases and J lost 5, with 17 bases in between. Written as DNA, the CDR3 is TGTGCCAGCAGCCCCGAGGGACGACAGATAGATACGCAGTATTTT. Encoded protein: CASSPEGRQIDTQYF.

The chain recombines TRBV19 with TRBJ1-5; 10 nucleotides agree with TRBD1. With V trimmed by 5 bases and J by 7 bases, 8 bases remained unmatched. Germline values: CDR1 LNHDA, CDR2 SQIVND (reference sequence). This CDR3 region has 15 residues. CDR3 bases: TGTGCCAGTAGTCTTTTTCGGGACAGGGGACAGCCCCAGCATTTT. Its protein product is CASSLFRDRGQPQHF.

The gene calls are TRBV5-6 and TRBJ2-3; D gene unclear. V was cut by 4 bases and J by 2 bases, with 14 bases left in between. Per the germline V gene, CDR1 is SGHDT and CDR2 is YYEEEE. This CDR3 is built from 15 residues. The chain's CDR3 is CASSPLGGNTDTQYF. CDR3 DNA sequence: TGTGCCAGCAGCCCCCTGGGCGGAAACACAGATACGCAGTATTTT.

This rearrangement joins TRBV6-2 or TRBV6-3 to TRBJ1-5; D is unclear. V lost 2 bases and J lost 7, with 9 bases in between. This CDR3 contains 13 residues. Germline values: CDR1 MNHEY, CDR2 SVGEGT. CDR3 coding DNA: TGTGCCAGCAGTTACCCCCCCCGGCAGCCCCAGCATTTT. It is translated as CASSYPPRQPQHF.

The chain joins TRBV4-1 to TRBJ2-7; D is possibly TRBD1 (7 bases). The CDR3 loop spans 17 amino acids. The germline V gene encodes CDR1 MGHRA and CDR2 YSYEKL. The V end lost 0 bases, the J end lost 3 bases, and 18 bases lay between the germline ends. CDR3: CASSQEPSGGRRYEQYF. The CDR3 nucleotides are TGCGCCAGCAGCCAAGAGCCCTCAGGGGGGAGGCGCTACGAGCAGTACTTC.